A selection of T cell receptor beta chains follows, all from one sample in a study of blood T cell repertoires in COVID-19. Generated by immunoSEQ multiplex PCR, the TCRdb table keeps only in-frame clones and is missing some. The sample includes about 110,000 clones, roughly 76% of them seen just once. The specimen was peripheral blood. The origin of the receptors is a woman aged 70-85 years with acute or convalescent COVID-19. The CDR3 runs from the conserved cysteine through the conserved F or W.

v_gene	CDR3aa
TRBV30	CAAGTFNEKLFF
TRBV7-2	CASSLWGKTYEQYF
TRBV7-9	CASSQSGQGYAEAFF
TRBV5-1	CASSLADRVTGNTIYF
TRBV23-1	CASSQGREESQPQHF
TRBV19	CASSIGDSVQPQHF
TRBV28	CASSLREKLFF
TRBV30	CACPTGRLNSPLHF
TRBV28	CASSFLGASRTGELFF
TRBV28	CASSLSQSGRASETQYF